The clone carrying this T cell receptor beta chain was counted between two and nine times. No antigen is known for it. The sample belongs to a study of T cell repertoires in cytomegalovirus infection. Study-wide background: HLA-B-restricted CMV epitopes that are well studied were used alongside recently identified HLA-C-restricted ones. CMV infection and matching HLA type were both indicated by public TCR beta signatures. General observations from the study: HLA-C-restricted CMV-specific TCR beta clonotypes prevailed in the ex vivo response. Of the TCR beta families, the public ones yielded a cumulative frequency that identified carriers of CMV plus the relevant HLA.

TCRdb itself ran the reads through MiXCR, one entry per CDR3 protein. The sample includes around 200,000 distinct CDR3 sequences, approximately 40% of them seen just once. This CDR3 contains 15 residues. Germline CDR1 MNHEY, CDR2 SMNVEV (reference sequence). With V trimmed by 2 bases and J by 4 bases, 6 bases remained unmatched. The sequence derives from a human donor in good health (CMV status not recorded). Some clones in this sample may be carry-over from other donors' samples. This chain uses TRBV27 with TRBJ2-7, with 9 bases aligning to TRBD1. The specimen comprised CD8+ T cells from cultured PBMCs, sampled from culture after CMV antigen stimulation. CDR3 coding DNA: TGTGCCAGCAGTTTAAGCGCTGGACAGGGGTACGAGCAGTACTTC. It specifies CASSLSAGQGYEQYF.